The clone carrying this T cell receptor (beta chain) appeared a few times. This CDR3 region has 14 residues. Looked up from germline, CDR1 is MNHEY and CDR2 is SMNVEV (reference sequence). V shed 7 bases and J shed 0 bases, with 10 bases lying between them. As TCR cDNA was made by 5'RACE template switching, a universal primer site and UMIs were added. TCRdb re-called the 5' RACE reads with MiXCR, one entry per CDR3 protein. The sample shows hundreds of thousands of distinct CDR3 sequences, under 20% of them seen only once. This sample is drawn from a study of T cells after yellow fever vaccination. The chain employs TRBV27 and TRBJ2-1, with D unresolved. Source: PBMCs, taken before the yellow fever booster vaccination. The sequence derives from a man younger than 30 who received the YFV17D yellow fever vaccine. As DNA, the CDR3 is TGTGCCAGCACGGAGACAAACTCCTACAATGAGCAGTTCTTC. Encoded protein: CASTETNSYNEQFF.